This section outlines one TCR beta chain sequence together with its context. What it binds is unknown. The data were produced by immunoSEQ multiplex PCR, yet TCRdb's version contains in-frame clones alone and is incomplete. The sample yields about 350,000 clones, about 89% seen once. Treatment specified: 15 to 20 received Ad26.COV2.S at low or high dose, single or two shots; about 5 received placebo; per-sample allocation not given. Collection of samples fell on day 63 after the first vaccine or placebo injection. The data belong to a study of Ad26.COV2.S vaccination and SARS-CoV-2 variants. Study-wide findings and caveats: Total T cell responses were possibly underestimated by TCR breadth and depth analyses.

CDR3 length: 14 residues. Between the trimmed V and J ends, which lost 0 bases and 2 bases, there was a span of 8 bases. Germline lookup yields CDR1 MNHEY and CDR2 SMNVEV (reference sequence). The source is a person aged 18-65 years who received the Ad26.COV2.S COVID-19 vaccine or a placebo. The sample in question was peripheral blood, obtained in a trial of Ad26.COV2.S vaccine versus placebo. This sequence joins TRBV27 and TRBJ2-7; no clear D gene. For the CDR3, the DNA is TGTGCCAGCAGTTTATCGGGCCCGGCCTACGAGCAGTACTTC. It is translated as CASSLSGPAYEQYF.